These 8 T cell receptor beta chains originate from one sample sequenced in a study of blood T cell repertoires in COVID-19. The method was immunoSEQ multiplex PCR; TCRdb's version includes in-frame clones alone and lacks a portion of them. The repertoire holds 160,000 or so clones, 75% to 90% seen once, with approximately 10% in the top ten. Sequencing was carried out using peripheral blood. The receptor set was obtained from a human donor in a cohort sampled during active COVID-19.

This clone was detected only a few times. The rearrangement uses TRBV14 and TRBJ1-5; TRBD1 matches 7 bases. The CDR3 consists of 19 residues. J was trimmed by 2 bases and V by 3 bases; bases with no gene match: 16. CDR1 SGHDN and CDR2 FVKESK come from the germline V gene. The CDR3 DNA follows: TGTGCCAGCAGCCACGCTAGGCTACAGGGGACTGTCCGCAATCAGCCCCAGCATTTT. Its translation: CASSHARLQGTVRNQPQHF.

The gene calls are TRBV4-3 and TRBJ2-7; possibly TRBD1 for D (6 bases). The CDR3 length is 13 residues. Germline assignment: CDR1 LGHNA and CDR2 YSLEER. Between the trimmed V and J ends, which lost 1 base and 5 bases, there was a span of 9 bases. DNA of the CDR3: TGCGCCAGCAGCCAAGTCCCAGGGGACGAGCAGTACTTC. Its protein is CASSQVPGDEQYF.

The chain recombines TRBV30 with TRBJ2-2; 7 positions match TRBD1. The CDR3 is 13 amino acids. Germline V lookup: CDR1 GTSNPN, CDR2 SVGIG (reference sequence). The V segment lost 4 bases and the J segment 4 bases; nucleotides outside the gene matches: 3. CDR3: CAWTGQLTGELFF. DNA of the CDR3: TGTGCCTGGACGGGACAGCTCACCGGGGAGCTGTTTTTT.

This clone was counted only a few times. The chain links TRBV29-1 to TRBJ2-3; 8 bases align to TRBD2. The CDR3 consists of 15 residues. The germline CDR1 and CDR2 sequences are SQVTM and ANQGSEA. After removal of 6 bases from V and 1 base from J, the junction contained 9 bases not matched to a gene. CDR3 coding DNA: TGCAGCGTCCCGGCGGATAGCGGGGGCACAGATACGCAGTATTTT. It yields the protein CSVPADSGGTDTQYF.

This clone showed up just once. The chain uses TRBV7-8 and TRBJ2-5; 9 nucleotides align to TRBD2. CDR1 SGHVS and CDR2 FQNEAQ come from the germline V gene. J gave up 5 bases and V 4 bases, and 11 bases lay outside the gene matches. CDR3 length: 16 residues. The chain's CDR3 is CASSSEVAGVSETQYF. As DNA, the CDR3 is TGTGCCAGCAGCTCCGAGGTAGCGGGAGTTAGCGAGACCCAGTACTTC. Supplemented by reference TRBV7-8 and TRBJ2-5, the full variable domain reads GAGVSQSPRYKVAKRGQDVALRCDPISGHVSLFWYQQALGQGPEFLTYFQNEAQLDKSGLPSDRFFAERPEGSVSTLKIQRTQQEDSAVYLCASSSEVAGVSETQYFGPGTRLLVL.

The V call is TRBV4-3, the J call TRBJ1-4; TRBD1 is a possible D gene (6 bases). V was clipped by 4 bases and J by 8 bases, with 11 bases between them. Germline lookup yields CDR1 LGHNA and CDR2 YSLEER. The CDR3 extends over 13 amino acids. The chain's CDR3 is CASSPRGAEKLFF. As DNA, the CDR3 is TGCGCCAGCAGCCCCAGGGGAGCGGAAAAACTGTTTTTT.

CDR3 DNA sequence: TGTGCCAGCAGCGCCGGGACCAGGGGTCTCACTGAAGCTTTCTTT. Translating it yields CASSAGTRGLTEAFF. The V call is TRBV13, the J call TRBJ1-1, with D possibly TRBD1 on 6 matching bases. CDR3 length: 15 amino acids. Germline V gene data show CDR1 as PRHDT and CDR2 as FYEKMQ (reference sequence). V was shortened by 5 bases and J by 4 bases, with 17 bases between the two germline ends.

The rearrangement joins TRBV7-2 to TRBJ2-1; D gene uncertain. V lost 5 bases and J 6 bases, leaving 8 bases between the germline ends. CDR1 is SGHTA, CDR2 FQGNSA, per germline. This CDR3 comprises 12 residues. In nucleotides, the CDR3 is TGTGCCAGCAGCAGCTTCGGCAATGAGCAGTTCTTC. As protein: CASSSFGNEQFF.